The sequence of this T cell receptor beta chain was determined in a study of radiotherapy plus CTLA-4 blockade in lung cancer. Study details: Patients showed objective responses in 18% of cases, and disease control was achieved by approximately 33%.

Whole-study results and caveats: It was early blood T cell clone dynamics, with interferon-beta, that reportedly best predicted response. There was expansion of tumor-derived TCR clones in blood after radiotherapy plus ipilimumab.

Sequencing used immunoSEQ multiplex PCR; TCRdb keeps in-frame clones, though not all of them. The data show roughly 55,000 clones, with around three quarters seen just once and roughly 8% held by the top ten. Germline CDR1 SNHLY, CDR2 FYNNEI. This CDR3 is built from 14 residues. Between the trimmed V and J ends, which lost 3 bases and 4 bases, there was a span of 10 bases. Focal radiation and CTLA-4 blockade (ipilimumab) were tested in chemo-refractory metastatic non-small-cell lung cancer patients. As regards this clone: The antigen is undetermined.

The TCR was taken from a human donor with non-small cell lung cancer whose response to radiotherapy plus ipilimumab could not be evaluated. This rearrangement joins TRBV2 to TRBJ1-5; the D gene is possibly TRBD1 (5 bases). The source material was peripheral blood, sampled from a patient treated with radiotherapy plus ipilimumab. Here the CDR3 reads CASSEDMGNQPQHF. The CDR3 region has the DNA TGTGCCAGCAGTGAGGACATGGGGAATCAGCCCCAGCATTTT.